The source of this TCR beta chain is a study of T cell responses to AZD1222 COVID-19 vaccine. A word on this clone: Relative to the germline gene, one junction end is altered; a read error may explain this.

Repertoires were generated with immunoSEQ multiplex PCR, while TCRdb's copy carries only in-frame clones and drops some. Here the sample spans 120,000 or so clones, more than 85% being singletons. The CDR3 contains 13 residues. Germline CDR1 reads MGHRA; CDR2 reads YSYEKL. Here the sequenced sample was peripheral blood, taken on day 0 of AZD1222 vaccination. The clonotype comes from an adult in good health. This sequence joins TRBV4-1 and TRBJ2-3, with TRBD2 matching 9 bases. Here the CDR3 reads CASSQVLLAGTHF. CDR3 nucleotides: TGCGCCAGCAGCCAAGTTCTCCTAGCGGGAACGCATTTT.